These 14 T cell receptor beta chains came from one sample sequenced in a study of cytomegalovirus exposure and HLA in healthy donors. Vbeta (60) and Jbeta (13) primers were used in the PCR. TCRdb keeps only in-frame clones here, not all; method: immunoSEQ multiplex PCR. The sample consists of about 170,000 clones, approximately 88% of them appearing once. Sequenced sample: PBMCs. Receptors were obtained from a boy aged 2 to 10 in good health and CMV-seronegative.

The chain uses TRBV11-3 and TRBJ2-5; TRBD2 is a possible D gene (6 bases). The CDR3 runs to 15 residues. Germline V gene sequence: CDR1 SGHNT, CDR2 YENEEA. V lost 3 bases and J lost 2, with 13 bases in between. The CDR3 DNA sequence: TGTGCCAGCAGCTTGGGGGGAGCGGAACAAGAGACCCAGTACTTC. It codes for CASSLGGAEQETQYF.

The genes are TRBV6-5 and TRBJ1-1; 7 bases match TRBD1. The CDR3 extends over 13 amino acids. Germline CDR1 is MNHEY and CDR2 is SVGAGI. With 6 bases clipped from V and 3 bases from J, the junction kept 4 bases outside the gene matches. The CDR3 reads CASRPGGYTEAFF. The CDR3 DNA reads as TGTGCCAGCAGACCAGGGGGTTACACTGAAGCTTTCTTT.

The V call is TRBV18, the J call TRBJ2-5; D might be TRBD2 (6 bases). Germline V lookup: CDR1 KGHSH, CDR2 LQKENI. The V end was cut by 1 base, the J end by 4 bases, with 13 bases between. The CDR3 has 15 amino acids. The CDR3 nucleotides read TGTGCCAGCTCACCACTAGCGGAGAGGAGAGAGACCCAGTACTTC. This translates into CASSPLAERRETQYF.

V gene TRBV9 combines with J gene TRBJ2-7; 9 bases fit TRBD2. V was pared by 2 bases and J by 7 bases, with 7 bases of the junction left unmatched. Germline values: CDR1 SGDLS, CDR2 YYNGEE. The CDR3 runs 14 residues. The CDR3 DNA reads TGTGCCAGCAGCGTTAGCGGGAGTGCGGGGGAGCAGTACTTC. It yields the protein CASSVSGSAGEQYF.

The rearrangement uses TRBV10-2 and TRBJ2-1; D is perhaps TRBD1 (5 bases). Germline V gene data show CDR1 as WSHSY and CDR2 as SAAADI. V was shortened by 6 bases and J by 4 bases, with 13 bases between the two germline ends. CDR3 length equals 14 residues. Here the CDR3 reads CASRTGGAYNEQFF. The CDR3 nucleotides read TGCGCCAGCAGAACCGGTGGGGCATACAATGAGCAGTTCTTC.

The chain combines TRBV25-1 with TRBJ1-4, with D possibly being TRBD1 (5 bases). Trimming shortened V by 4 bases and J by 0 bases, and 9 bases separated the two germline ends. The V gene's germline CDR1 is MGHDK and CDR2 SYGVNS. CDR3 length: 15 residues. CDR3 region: CASSVQGPTNEKLFF. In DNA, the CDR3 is TGTGCCAGCAGTGTGCAGGGTCCAACTAATGAAAAACTGTTTTTT.

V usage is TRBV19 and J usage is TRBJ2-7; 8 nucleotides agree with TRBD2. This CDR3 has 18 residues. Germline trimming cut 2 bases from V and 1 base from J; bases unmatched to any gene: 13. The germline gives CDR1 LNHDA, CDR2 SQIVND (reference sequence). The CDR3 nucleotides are TGTGCCAGTAGTATAACGGCCGGGGCAGCGGGAGTATCCTACGAGCAGTACTTC. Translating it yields CASSITAGAAGVSYEQYF.

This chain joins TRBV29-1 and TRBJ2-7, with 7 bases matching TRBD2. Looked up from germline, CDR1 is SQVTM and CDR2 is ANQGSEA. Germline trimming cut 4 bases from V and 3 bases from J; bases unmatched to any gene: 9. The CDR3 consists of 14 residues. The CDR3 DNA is TGCAGCGTTGTGCTAGCGGAAGGAGGCTACGAGCAGTACTTC. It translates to CSVVLAEGGYEQYF.

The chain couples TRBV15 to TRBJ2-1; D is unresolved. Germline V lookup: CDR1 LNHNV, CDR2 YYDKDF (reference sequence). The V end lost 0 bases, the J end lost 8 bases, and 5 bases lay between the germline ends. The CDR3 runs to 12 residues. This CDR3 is CATSRDSDEQFF. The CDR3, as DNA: TGTGCCACCAGCAGAGATAGTGATGAGCAGTTCTTC.

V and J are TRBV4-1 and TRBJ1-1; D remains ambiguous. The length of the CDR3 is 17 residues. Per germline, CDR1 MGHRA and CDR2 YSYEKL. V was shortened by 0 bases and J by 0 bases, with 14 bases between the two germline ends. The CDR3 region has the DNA TGCGCCAGCAGCCAAGAGTCGGCGGACTTCATGAACACTGAAGCTTTCTTT. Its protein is CASSQESADFMNTEAFF.

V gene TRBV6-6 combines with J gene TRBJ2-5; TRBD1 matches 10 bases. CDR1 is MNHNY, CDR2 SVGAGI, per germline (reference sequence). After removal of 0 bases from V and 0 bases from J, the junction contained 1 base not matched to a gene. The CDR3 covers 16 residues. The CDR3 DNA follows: TGTGCCAGCAGTTACTCCGGGACAGGGGACCAAGAGACCCAGTACTTC. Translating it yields CASSYSGTGDQETQYF.

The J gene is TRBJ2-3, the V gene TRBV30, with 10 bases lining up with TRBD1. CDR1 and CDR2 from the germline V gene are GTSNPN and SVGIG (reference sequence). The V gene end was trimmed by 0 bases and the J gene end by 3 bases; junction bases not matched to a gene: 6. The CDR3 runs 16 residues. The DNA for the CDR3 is TGTGCCTGGAGTGTAGGGGACAGGGGTAATACAGATACGCAGTATTTT. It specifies CAWSVGDRGNTDTQYF.

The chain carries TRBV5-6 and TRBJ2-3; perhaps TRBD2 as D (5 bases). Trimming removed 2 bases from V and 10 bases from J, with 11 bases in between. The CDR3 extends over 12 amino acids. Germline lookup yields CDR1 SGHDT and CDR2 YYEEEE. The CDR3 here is CASSFEGSAQYF. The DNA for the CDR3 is TGTGCCAGCAGCTTTGAAGGGAGTGCGCAGTATTTT.

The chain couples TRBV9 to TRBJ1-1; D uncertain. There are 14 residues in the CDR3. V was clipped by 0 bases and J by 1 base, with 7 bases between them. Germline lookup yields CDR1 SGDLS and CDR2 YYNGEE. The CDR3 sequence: CASSVAGENTEAFF. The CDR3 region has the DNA TGTGCCAGCAGCGTAGCCGGGGAGAACACTGAAGCTTTCTTT.